These T cell receptor beta chains were read from a single sample in a study of T cells after yellow fever vaccination. TCRdb re-called the 5' RACE reads with MiXCR, one entry per CDR3 protein. The sample has about 370,000 distinct CDR3 sequences; around a tenth are singletons. This material consisted of PBMCs, taken on the day of the first yellow fever vaccination. These receptors were taken from a man aged 18 to 35 who received the YFV17D yellow fever vaccine. Each CDR3 is given with its conserved first and last residue. D genes are given only for firm matches. Clone size is given for some rows only: seen once, a few or many times, or a class if the clone is expanded.

d_gene	v_gene	j_gene	abundance	CDR3aa	CDR3nt
.	TRBV14	TRBJ1-6	.	CASSLGGWWRKNSPLHF	TGTGCCAGCAGCCTTGGGGGGTGGTGGCGGAAAAATTCACCCCTCCACTTT
.	TRBV12-3/TRBV12-4	TRBJ2-7	few	CASSPGGSSSYEQYF	TGTGCCAGCAGTCCTGGAGGCTCGAGCTCCTACGAGCAGTACTTC
.	TRBV7-9	TRBJ2-5	few	CASSPRSGKSGHGTQYF	TGTGCCAGCAGCCCCCGCTCGGGGAAGTCTGGCCACGGGACCCAGTACTTC
.	TRBV11-2	TRBJ1-3	many	CASSLAGNTIYF	TGTGCCAGCAGTTTAGCTGGAAACACCATATATTTT
.	TRBV24-1	TRBJ2-3	few	CATSDSSGPHTDTQYF	TGTGCCACCAGTGATTCATCCGGGCCGCACACAGATACGCAGTATTTT
TRBD2	TRBV20-1	TRBJ2-1	few	CSARHGSGSGGLGGYNEQFF	TGCAGTGCTAGACATGGGAGTGGGAGCGGGGGCTTGGGCGGGTACAATGAGCAGTTCTTC
.	TRBV6-5	TRBJ2-6	.	CASSYSRAGANVLTF	TGTGCCAGCAGTTACTCGAGGGCTGGGGCCAACGTCCTGACTTTC
TRBD1	TRBV18	TRBJ2-4	few	CASSPPDRAGIQYF	TGTGCCAGCTCACCACCGGACAGGGCCGGCATTCAGTACTTC
.	TRBV14	TRBJ1-1	.	CASSQGHWNTEAFF	TGTGCCAGCAGCCAAGGACACTGGAACACTGAAGCTTTCTTT
.	TRBV7-2	TRBJ1-1	.	CASSDPHTEAFF	TGTGCCAGCAGCGACCCTCACACTGAAGCTTTCTTT
TRBD1	TRBV12-3/TRBV12-4	TRBJ2-1	few	CASSFGQGALGEQFF	TGTGCCAGCAGTTTTGGGCAGGGGGCTCTGGGTGAGCAGTTCTTC
.	TRBV7-2	TRBJ2-1	.	CASSLSLTPYNEQFF	TGTGCCAGCAGCTTATCCCTGACACCCTACAATGAGCAGTTCTTC
.	TRBV4-2	TRBJ2-2	.	CASSREGNTGELFF	TGTGCCAGCAGCCGCGAAGGGAACACCGGGGAGCTGTTTTTT
TRBD2	TRBV7-2	TRBJ2-1	few	CASSLDPGLAVNEQFF	TGTGCCAGCAGCTTAGACCCGGGACTAGCGGTCAATGAGCAGTTCTTC
TRBD1	TRBV19	TRBJ1-2	few	CASEGRGRTRGYTF	TGTGCCAGTGAGGGCAGGGGGCGAACACGGGGCTACACCTTC
.	TRBV11-1	TRBJ2-6	few	CASSKRITGISGANVLTF	TGTGCCAGCAGCAAAAGAATAACAGGTATCTCTGGGGCCAACGTCCTGACTTTC
.	TRBV4-1	TRBJ2-1	many	CASSQETGYSYNEQFF	TGCGCCAGCAGCCAAGAAACAGGGTACTCCTACAATGAGCAGTTCTTC
TRBD2	TRBV7-6	TRBJ2-1	few	CASSLGTSRSSYNEQFF	TGTGCCAGCAGCCTCGGGACTAGCCGAAGCTCCTACAATGAGCAGTTCTTC
TRBD1	TRBV7-8	TRBJ1-1	.	CASSPYNGQGHEAFF	TGTGCCAGCAGCCCTTACAACGGACAGGGGCATGAAGCTTTCTTT
.	TRBV24-1	TRBJ2-7	.	CATSSRTSDEQYF	TGTGCCACCAGTAGCCGGACCAGCGACGAGCAGTACTTC
.	TRBV9	TRBJ1-1	.	CASSREGAGYTEAFF	TGTGCCAGCAGCCGGGAAGGGGCGGGGTACACTGAAGCTTTCTTT
.	TRBV27	TRBJ1-1	many	CASSLVENTEAFF	TGCGCCAGCAGCTTGGTTGAGAACACTGAAGCTTTCTTT
.	TRBV7-9	TRBJ2-1	.	CASNGSREAGNEQFF	TGTGCCAGCAACGGAAGTAGAGAGGCGGGCAATGAGCAGTTCTTC
TRBD1	TRBV20-1	TRBJ1-2	.	CSAREGRGGDYGYTF	TGCAGTGCTAGAGAGGGCAGGGGGGGAGACTATGGCTACACCTTC
.	TRBV5-1	TRBJ1-1	many	CASSFRDTEAFF	TGCGCCAGCAGCTTCAGGGACACTGAAGCTTTCTTT
TRBD2	TRBV5-8	TRBJ2-5	few	CASSLGVLAGGKETQYF	TGTGCCAGCAGCTTGGGCGTACTAGCGGGGGGAAAAGAGACCCAGTACTTC
TRBD2	TRBV2	TRBJ2-3	.	CASSPRKLAVGGDTQYF	TGTGCCAGCAGTCCGAGAAAACTAGCGGTGGGGGGAGATACGCAGTATTTT
.	TRBV29-1	TRBJ2-5	.	CSVDGRPGKETQYF	TGCAGCGTTGATGGACGTCCAGGAAAAGAGACCCAGTACTTC
.	TRBV7-8	TRBJ1-2	few	CASSRTENYGYTF	TGTGCCAGCAGCCGGACGGAGAACTATGGCTACACCTTC
.	TRBV29-1	TRBJ2-6	.	CSVPMVAGANVLTF	TGCAGCGTGCCAATGGTAGCCGGGGCCAACGTCCTGACTTTC
.	TRBV5-1	TRBJ1-1	many	CASTVDGARTNTEAFF	TGCGCCAGCACCGTAGACGGAGCAAGGACGAACACTGAAGCTTTCTTT
.	TRBV6-5	TRBJ2-1	.	CASSYVGRGNNEQFF	TGTGCCAGCAGTTACGTCGGCAGGGGAAACAATGAGCAGTTCTTC
.	TRBV30	TRBJ2-3	many	CAGDREGYADTQYF	TGTGCCGGAGACCGAGAGGGGTATGCAGATACGCAGTATTTT
.	TRBV4-3	TRBJ2-3	.	CASSQAREDTQYF	TGCGCCAGCAGCCAAGCGAGAGAAGATACGCAGTATTTT
.	TRBV7-2	TRBJ2-3	.	CASSLGLAWMDTQYF	TGTGCCAGCAGCTTGGGGCTAGCGTGGATGGATACGCAGTATTTT
.	TRBV5-1	TRBJ1-1	.	CASSSLPGVGDTEAFF	TGCGCCAGCAGCTCGTTGCCGGGGGTGGGGGACACTGAAGCTTTCTTT
.	TRBV6-5	TRBJ1-1	many	CATQWGDTEAFF	TGTGCCACCCAGTGGGGGGACACTGAAGCTTTCTTT
TRBD2	TRBV27	TRBJ2-3	.	CASSFLAGGTTDTQYF	TGTGCCAGCAGTTTCTTAGCGGGGGGGACCACAGATACGCAGTATTTT
.	TRBV11-2	TRBJ2-1	.	CASRAVRGWYEQFF	TGTGCCAGCAGGGCGGTCCGGGGGTGGTATGAGCAGTTCTTC
.	TRBV6-1	TRBJ2-1	few	CASSQQGSGVGYNEQFF	TGTGCCAGCAGCCAGCAGGGGAGCGGGGTAGGCTACAATGAGCAGTTCTTC
.	TRBV7-9	TRBJ2-5	.	CASSFPPRETQYF	TGTGCCAGCAGCTTTCCTCCAAGGGAGACCCAGTACTTC